The 25 T cell receptor beta chains in this list originate from one sample, sequenced in a study of blood T cell repertoires in COVID-19. Assay: immunoSEQ multiplex PCR; the TCRdb copy retains only in-frame clones and omits some. Of 180,000 or so clones in the sample, more than 80% were seen once. Source material: peripheral blood. The receptors shown here come from a woman aged 60 to 75 with acute or convalescent COVID-19.

This chain uses TRBV12-5 with TRBJ1-5; D unclear. Germline CDR1 reads LGHNT; CDR2 reads FRNRAP. The V end lost 3 bases, the J end lost 0 bases, and 9 bases lay between the germline ends. The CDR3 consists of 15 residues. CDR3 DNA sequence: TGTGCTAGTGGTTTTCCAGGCTATAGCAATCAGCCCCAGCATTTT. Translation: CASGFPGYSNQPQHF.

This clone was seen a single time. The chain couples TRBV28 to TRBJ1-1, with a weak D call TRBD1 (5 bases). Looked up from germline, CDR1 is MDHEN and CDR2 is SYDVKM. The germline V and J ends were trimmed by 2 bases and 4 bases, with 11 bases remaining between them. The CDR3 has 14 residues. The CDR3 spells CASSLGRQGTEAFF. The DNA of the CDR3 is TGTGCCAGCAGTTTAGGCCGCCAGGGCACTGAAGCTTTCTTT.

The CDR3 reads CATSGSSGRAGELFF. The CDR3, as DNA: TGTGCCACCAGTGGAAGCAGCGGGAGGGCCGGGGAGCTGTTTTTT. The V call is TRBV24-1, the J call TRBJ2-2, with 10 bases that match TRBD2. Unmatched junction bases numbered 5, after V lost 5 bases and J lost 6 bases. CDR3 length: 15 amino acids. CDR1 is KGHDR and CDR2 is SFDVKD in the germline V gene.

V is TRBV6-1 and J is TRBJ2-3; no firm D call. Trimming left V 2 bases short and J 0 bases short, with 6 bases between. Germline V gene sequence: CDR1 MNHNS, CDR2 SASEGT. The CDR3 has 14 residues. The CDR3 DNA sequence: TGTGCCAGCAGTGAAAAGCTAAGCACAGATACGCAGTATTTT. Amino acids: CASSEKLSTDTQYF.

The rearrangement uses TRBV15 and TRBJ1-4; the D gene is possibly TRBD1 (6 bases). V was pared by 4 bases and J by 8 bases, with 23 bases between. The CDR3 contains 17 residues. From germline, CDR1 is LNHNV and CDR2 YYDKDF (reference sequence). As DNA, the CDR3 is TGTGCCACCAGCACAAAAAGGGGGAGGGGCTCGGGCGAAAAACTGTTTTTT. This translates into CATSTKRGRGSGEKLFF.

The chain employs TRBV11-2 and TRBJ1-1; 8 bases agree with TRBD1. This CDR3 comprises 16 residues. The V gene's germline CDR1 is SGHAT and CDR2 FQNNGV. Unmatched junction bases numbered 12, after V lost 7 bases and J lost 2 bases. The CDR3 reads CASTLQGGRSNTEAFF. The CDR3 bases are TGTGCCAGCACCCTACAGGGGGGGCGATCAAACACTGAAGCTTTCTTT.

The chain combines TRBV9 with TRBJ1-1, with D possibly TRBD1 on 5 matching bases. V lost 0 bases to trimming and J lost 5 bases, with 8 bases between them. This CDR3 has 13 residues. Germline values: CDR1 SGDLS, CDR2 YYNGEE. The CDR3 sequence is CASSVGRVTEAFF. The CDR3, as DNA: TGTGCCAGCAGCGTAGGCAGGGTAACTGAAGCTTTCTTT.

CDR3 in amino acids: CASSIDRNYGYTF. The CDR3 region has the DNA TGTGCCAGCAGTATAGACAGAAACTATGGCTACACCTTC. This chain joins TRBV6-5 and TRBJ1-2, with D possibly TRBD1 on 5 matching bases. CDR3 size: 13 residues. With 5 bases removed from V and 2 bases from J, the gap between germline ends came to 9 bases. Germline V gene data show CDR1 as MNHEY and CDR2 as SVGAGI.

The chain is built from TRBV5-8 and TRBJ2-7; 8 bases align to TRBD1. The CDR3 has 13 amino acids. V lost 2 bases, J lost 5 bases, and 3 bases stayed unmatched. The germline V gene encodes CDR1 SGHTS and CDR2 YDEGEE. CDR3 residues: CASSLQGGHEQYF. In DNA form, the CDR3 reads TGTGCCAGCAGCTTACAGGGGGGCCACGAGCAGTACTTC.

The chain recombines TRBV18 with TRBJ1-1, with a tentative D call TRBD1 (6 bases). The germline V gene has CDR1 KGHSH and CDR2 LQKENI. V was trimmed by 6 bases and J by 1 base, leaving 12 bases between them. The CDR3 is 14 amino acids. CDR3 DNA sequence: TGTGCCAGCTCTTCAGGGGCAGCGAACACTGAAGCTTTCTTT. Translation gives CASSSGAANTEAFF. The variable domain in full, completed from reference TRBV18 and TRBJ1-1, reads NAGVMQNPRHLVRRRGQEARLRCSPMKGHSHVYWYRQLPEEGLKFMVYLQKENIIDESGMPKERFSAEFPKEGPSILRIQQVVRGDSAAYFCASSSGAANTEAFFGQGTRLTVV.

The rearrangement links TRBV9 to TRBJ1-1; 7 bases are shared with TRBD1. J gave up 4 bases and V 4 bases, and 7 bases lay outside the gene matches. CDR1 is SGDLS, CDR2 YYNGEE, per germline. The CDR3 has 14 residues. The CDR3 DNA follows: TGTGCCAGCAGCCAACAGGGGTCGAGCACTGAAGCTTTCTTT. It is translated as CASSQQGSSTEAFF. Complete variable domain (other parts from reference TRBV9 and TRBJ1-1): DSGVTQTPKHLITATGQRVTLRCSPRSGDLSVYWYQQSLDQGLQFLIQYYNGEERAKGNILERFSAQQFPDLHSELNLSSLELGDSALYFCASSQQGSSTEAFFGQGTRLTVV.

This chain links TRBV12-5 with TRBJ2-1; D is perhaps TRBD2 (6 bases). Trimming shortened V by 1 base and J by 6 bases, and 10 bases separated the two germline ends. Germline values: CDR1 LGHNT, CDR2 FRNRAP. This CDR3 has 14 residues. CDR3 amino acids: CASGLGGLANEQFF. The CDR3 DNA follows: TGTGCTAGTGGTTTGGGGGGACTGGCCAATGAGCAGTTCTTC.

The chain uses TRBV3-1 (or the pseudogene TRBV3-2) and TRBJ2-7; TRBD1 matches 10 bases. The CDR3 sequence is 16 residues long. V trimming: 1 base; J trimming: 0 bases; junction bases outside the gene matches: 3. Germline CDR1 LGHDT, CDR2 YNNKEL (reference sequence). CDR3 DNA sequence: TGTGCCAGCAGCCAAGCCCGGACAGGGGGCTCCTACGAGCAGTACTTC. Its protein is CASSQARTGGSYEQYF.

The chain couples TRBV18 to TRBJ1-4; 8 bases align to TRBD1. CDR3 length: 15 residues. V shed 4 bases and J 8 bases; nucleotides not matched to a gene: 9. The germline CDR1 and CDR2 sequences are KGHSH and LQKENI. CDR3 protein: CASSRAGTGGEKLFF. In DNA form, the CDR3 reads TGTGCCAGCTCACGAGCCGGGACAGGCGGAGAAAAACTGTTTTTT.

This clone is labeled as medium-sized. This chain connects TRBV2 to TRBJ1-6, with TRBD1 matching 7 bases. The ends lost 6 bases at V and 5 bases at J; junction bases unmatched: 16. The CDR3 loop spans 18 amino acids. CDR1 is SNHLY and CDR2 is FYNNEI in the germline V gene. CDR3: CASSPPPGDRLNNSPLHF. As DNA, the CDR3 is TGTGCCAGCAGCCCTCCCCCGGGGGACAGACTAAATAATTCACCCCTCCACTTT.

V is TRBV5-4 and J is TRBJ2-1, with 7 bases lining up with TRBD2. J lost 1 base, V lost 5 bases, and 12 bases had no gene match. Per the germline V gene, CDR1 is SGHNT and CDR2 is YYREEE (reference sequence). This CDR3 has 17 amino acids. CDR3 amino acids: CASRSTILAPSYNEQFF. DNA for the CDR3: TGTGCCAGCAGGAGTACGATACTAGCGCCTTCCTACAATGAGCAGTTCTTC.

This clone has a handful of counts. The J gene is TRBJ2-1, the V gene TRBV24-1, with 8 positions matching TRBD2. The CDR3 spans 16 residues. Per the germline V gene, CDR1 is KGHDR and CDR2 is SFDVKD. V gave up 4 bases and J gave up 4 bases; unmatched junction bases: 8. CDR3 amino acids: CATSDSIAGSYNEQFF. The CDR3 bases are TGTGCCACCAGTGACTCTATAGCGGGGTCGTACAATGAGCAGTTCTTC.

This clone occurred a few times. This sample also contains other DNA sequences that code for the same CDR3. The gene calls are TRBV5-1 and TRBJ1-1; TRBD1 aligns across 7 bases. The CDR3 contains 13 residues. With V trimmed by 2 bases and J by 3 bases, 1 base remained unmatched. Germline V gene sequence: CDR1 SGHRS, CDR2 YFSETQ. The CDR3 DNA reads TGCGCCAGCAGCTTCACAGGGGACACTGAAGCTTTCTTT. This codes for CASSFTGDTEAFF.

V gene TRBV1 combines with J gene TRBJ1-5; TRBD1, the table's D call, lacks a check against the DNA. TRBV1 is termed a pseudogene. The CDR3 is 15 residues long. The chain's CDR3 is CTSSLGRYSNQPQHF. In DNA form, the CDR3 reads TGCACCAGCAGCCTGGGCCGTTATAGCAATCAGCCCCAGCATTTT.

This chain links TRBV6-6 with TRBJ2-2, with D possibly TRBD1 on 7 matching bases. Germline V CDR1 and CDR2: MNHNY, SVGAGI (reference sequence). The CDR3 contains 15 residues. V was pared by 6 bases and J by 1 base, with 12 bases between. The CDR3, as DNA: TGTGCCAGCAGGCGACAGGGAGGGAACACCGGGGAGCTGTTTTTT. This encodes CASRRQGGNTGELFF.

This clone was seen a single time. This rearrangement joins TRBV7-2 to TRBJ2-3; no reliable D call. The V gene's germline CDR1 is SGHTA and CDR2 FQGNSA. Trimming cost V 0 bases and J 1 base, with 14 bases left between them. The CDR3 runs to 17 residues. The CDR3 nucleotides are TGTGCCAGCAGCTTAGCCTTCCCGAGACGGGGCACAGATACGCAGTATTTT. Protein: CASSLAFPRRGTDTQYF.

This clone was recorded a few times. The chain employs TRBV2 and TRBJ2-2, with D unresolved. This CDR3 spans 13 amino acids. The germline V and J ends were trimmed by 6 bases and 0 bases, with 5 bases remaining between them. Germline CDR1 is SNHLY and CDR2 is FYNNEI. CDR3 coding DNA: TGTGCCAGCAGCGTTTCGAACACCGGGGAGCTGTTTTTT. Encoded protein: CASSVSNTGELFF.

The rearrangement joins TRBV7-2 to TRBJ1-2; TRBD1 aligns across 8 bases. Losses at the gene ends were 2 bases for V and 10 bases for J; bases not matched to a gene: 6. CDR3 length: 13 amino acids. Germline loops: CDR1 SGHTA, CDR2 FQGNSA. The CDR3 reads CASSLWTGSDYTF. CDR3 coding DNA: TGTGCCAGCAGCTTATGGACAGGGAGTGACTACACCTTC.

This chain uses TRBV6-5 with TRBJ2-1, with a tentative D call TRBD1 (5 bases). CDR1 and CDR2 (germline): MNHEY, SVGAGI. Trimming took 4 bases from V and 12 from J, leaving 13 bases between them. The CDR3 is 12 residues long. In nucleotides, the CDR3 is TGTGCCAGCAGTTCCAGGGTTGGTGCGCAGTTCTTC. This translates into CASSSRVGAQFF.

This chain joins TRBV5-1 and TRBJ2-1, with TRBD2 matching over 11 bases. CDR1 SGHRS and CDR2 YFSETQ come from the germline V gene. V dropped 0 bases and J dropped 7; count of bases not matched to a gene: 9. This CDR3 spans 17 amino acids. The CDR3 reads CASSLGDSGRAGNEQFF. CDR3 nucleotides: TGCGCCAGCAGCTTGGGGGATAGCGGGAGGGCCGGTAATGAGCAGTTCTTC. The full variable domain, completed using reference TRBV5-1 and TRBJ2-1, is KAGVTQTPRYLIKTRGQQVTLSCSPISGHRSVSWYQQTPGQGLQFLFEYFSETQRNKGNFPGRFSGRQFSNSRSEMNVSTLELGDSALYLCASSLGDSGRAGNEQFFGPGTRLTVL.